This paragraph covers one TCR beta chain sequence. The V end lost 8 bases, the J end lost 7 bases, and 21 bases lay between the germline ends. Germline V gene data show CDR1 as MNHNS and CDR2 as SASEGT. There are 14 residues in the CDR3. This sample was taken from a study of chemoradiotherapy in HPV16-positive cancers. The assay was immunoSEQ multiplex PCR, and TCRdb's table has in-frame clones only and misses some. This sample has under 15,000 clones, with over 65% found just once. The chain has TRBV6-1 and TRBJ2-7; D is tentatively TRBD1 or TRBD2 (6 bases each). This receptor was obtained from a human donor with HPV-associated anogenital cancer. The specimen was taken from a patient who underwent chemoradiotherapy. CDR3 coding DNA: TGTGCCAGCGTGACATCGGACACAGGGAGGGAGCAGTACTTC. This encodes CASVTSDTGREQYF.